This T cell receptor (beta chain) comes out of a study of response to subunit inactivated influenza vaccine. TCRdb re-analysed the RT-PCR reads in MiXCR, keeping a single row per CDR3 protein. The sample has about 500,000 distinct CDR3 sequences; more than 15% are singletons. From germline, CDR1 is DFQATT and CDR2 SNEGSKA (reference sequence). The V end lost 5 bases, the J end lost 2 bases, and 12 bases lay between the germline ends. The CDR3 totals 13 residues. This clonotype has a handful of counts. What it binds is unknown. General study findings and limits: Each seasonal influenza vaccination, the authors suggested, recruits few new T cells.

The gene calls are TRBV20-1 and TRBJ2-5; D gene ambiguous. The TCR originated in a man between 50 and 70 years old who received an inactivated influenza vaccine. The sample was CD4+ T cells sorted from PBMCs, taken less than 30 months after vaccination. CDR3 in amino acids: CSAAGTRQETQYF. CDR3 in DNA: TGCAGTGCTGCCGGAACACGGCAAGAGACCCAGTACTTC.